The present entry profiles one TCR beta chain with its context. Its specific antigen is unknown. No much larger clonotype is one base removed from it; base qualities were not supplied. The library was made by RACE. This sample was sequenced with a NextSeq 500. During library preparation, unique molecular identifiers were attached to individual cDNA molecules so that TCRs could be counted quantitatively and reproducibly. From each blood RNA sample, both TCR alpha and TCR beta chains were sequenced. The source study handled its data this way. The median number of TCRs per sample was some 100,000, ranging from roughly 23,224 to 700,000. V, J and CDR3 annotation of the TCR reads was performed with the Decombinator software suite. For PS versus PT1 abundance plots, all samples were subsampled to the same number of TCRs (28,000). TCRs were defined as expanded if absent before sensitization and observed at least eight times at the 2-week time point. The raw public data were reprocessed by TCRdb itself: fastp quality trimming at Q25, MiXCR clonotype calling, in-frame beta chains only. Entries that share a CDR3 protein sequence are merged under the most common genes and DNA. The V and J calls and clone size come from TCRdb's table, not from the authors' own analysis. The sample includes approximately 82,000 distinct CDR3 sequences, with about 10% observed a single time. Clones ranked in the top ten supply roughly 3.6% of the sample.

The data originate from a study of human T cells and chemical hapten exposure (dated by TCRdb to the early 2020s). In terms of the full investigation: For sensitization, 2% DPC in acetone was applied to an approximately 2 cm by approximately 2 cm area of upper inner arm skin. Peripheral blood TCR repertoire changes were tracked in vivo in alopecia patients during primary and secondary sensitization to the hapten diphenylcyclopropenone (DPC). Blood was sampled from patients pre-sensitization (week 0) and at 2, 6 and about 24 weeks after DPC sensitization. Patch testing on the upper back used Finn chambers containing 0.01% DPC, with scoring done after 6 days according to International Contact Dermatitis Research Group standards. Most of the patients in the cohort were female, and the cohort covered alopecia areata with under or over 50% scalp involvement, alopecia totalis and alopecia universalis. Throughout the approximately 24-week study period, patients were also given weekly therapeutic DPC doses on the scalp. Libraries were pooled for sequencing, and variation in per-sample TCR yields was attributed mainly to small differences in library volumes within the pool. Approximately 28 alopecia patients provided blood for TCR sequencing at one to four time points (pre-sensitization, 2, 6 and 24 weeks).

The CDR3 covers 14 residues, taking in both the cysteine and the phenylalanine. Just CDR3 DNA is preserved here, 42 bases in frame from base 1. CDR1 is given as WSHSY and CDR2 as SAAADI, both from the germline V gene. For this chain, trimming is 4 bases at the V end and 5 bases at the J end, and the number of junction bases without a gene match is 2. Overall study results and their limits: DPC sensitization did not change how many TCRs were above 1 in 1000 frequency, and no evidence was found of alterations in global repertoire structure. Because every patient had alopecia, a presumed autoimmune disease, the patients' immune response might differ from that of healthy individuals. Repeated subsampling changed both the strength of the expansion versus patch-test correlation and the threshold at which that correlation became significant. Significantly more large CDR3 similarity clusters were formed by expanded TCRs than by pre-sensitization or healthy control sets, consistent with antigen-driven responses. Patch test score correlated positively with the number of PT1 expanded TCRs, reaching significance at thresholds 8, 16 and 32 but not at 4.

The sample's time point label, in plain terms: patch test 1, 2 weeks after DPC sensitization. In light of the paper, this sample's treatment or condition label describes: therapeutic diphenylcyclopropenone sensitization with weekly scalp DPC. At each patch-test visit, blood was drawn before the patch test was applied. Patients were eligible if aged 18 to 70, diagnosed with alopecia and judged suitable for DPC therapy, and pregnant patients were excluded. Total RNA was extracted from unfractionated whole blood that had been collected in Tempus Blood RNA tubes. This chain is built from TRBV10-2 and TRBJ2-3, and TRBD2 aligns with 11 junction nucleotides. The sequences come from whole blood, collected in connection with sensitization to the hapten diphenylcyclopropenone (DPC). The receptor's source is a woman aged 55 to 70 with alopecia areata. Some clones in this sample may be carry-over from other donors' samples. The sequence in DNA is TGCGCCAGCAGTGTACTAGCGGGGGAAGATACGCAGTATTTT. This yields the protein CASSVLAGEDTQYF.